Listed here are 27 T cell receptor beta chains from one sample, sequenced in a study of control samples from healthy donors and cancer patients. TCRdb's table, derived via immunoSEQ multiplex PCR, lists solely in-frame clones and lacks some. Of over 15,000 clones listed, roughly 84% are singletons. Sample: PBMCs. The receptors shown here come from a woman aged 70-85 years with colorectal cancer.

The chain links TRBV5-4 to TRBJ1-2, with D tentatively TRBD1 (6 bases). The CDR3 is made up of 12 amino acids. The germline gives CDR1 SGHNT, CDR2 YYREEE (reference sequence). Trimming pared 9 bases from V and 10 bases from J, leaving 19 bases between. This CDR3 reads CAMGLGGGYYTF. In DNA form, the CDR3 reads TGTGCCATGGGCTTGGGAGGGGGGTACTACACCTTC.

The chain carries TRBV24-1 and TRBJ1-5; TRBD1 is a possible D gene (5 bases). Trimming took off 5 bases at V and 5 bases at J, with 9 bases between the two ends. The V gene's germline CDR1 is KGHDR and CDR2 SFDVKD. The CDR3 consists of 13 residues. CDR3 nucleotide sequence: TGTGCCACCAGTGCCCAGGGATATCAGCCCCAGCATTTT. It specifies CATSAQGYQPQHF.

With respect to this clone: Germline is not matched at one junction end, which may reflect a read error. The CDR3 nucleotides read TGTGCTAGCAGCCCAAGAGGGATCACAGATACGCAGTATTTT. This sequence encodes CASSPRGITDTQYF. This rearrangement joins TRBV7-7 to TRBJ2-3, with D perhaps matching TRBD2 (5 bases). This CDR3 is 14 amino acids long. Germline CDR1 and CDR2: SSHAT and FNYEAQ (reference sequence).

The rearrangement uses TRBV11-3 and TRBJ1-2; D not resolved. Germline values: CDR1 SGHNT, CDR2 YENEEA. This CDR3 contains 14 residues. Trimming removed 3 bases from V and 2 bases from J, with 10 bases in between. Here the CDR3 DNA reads TGTGCCAGCAGCTTCGGTTCAGTGAACTATGGCTACACCTTC. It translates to CASSFGSVNYGYTF. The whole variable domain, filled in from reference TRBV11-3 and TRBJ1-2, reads EAGVVQSPRYKIIEKKQPVAFWCNPISGHNTLYWYLQNLGQGPELLIRYENEEAVDDSQLPKDRFSAERLKGVDSTLKIQPAELGDSAVYLCASSFGSVNYGYTFGSGTRLTVV.

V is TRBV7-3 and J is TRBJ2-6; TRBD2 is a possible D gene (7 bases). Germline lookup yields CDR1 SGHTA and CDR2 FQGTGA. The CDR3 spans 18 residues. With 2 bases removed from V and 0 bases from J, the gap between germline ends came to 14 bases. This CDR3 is CASSLFGGRISGANVLTF. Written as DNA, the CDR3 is TGTGCCAGCAGCTTATTCGGGGGGCGGATCTCTGGGGCCAACGTCCTGACTTTC. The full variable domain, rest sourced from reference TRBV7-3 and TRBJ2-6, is GAGVSQTPSNKVTEKGKYVELRCDPISGHTALYWYRQSLGQGPEFLIYFQGTGAADDSGLPNDRFFAVRPEGSVSTLKIQRTERGDSAVYLCASSLFGGRISGANVLTFGAGSRLTVL.

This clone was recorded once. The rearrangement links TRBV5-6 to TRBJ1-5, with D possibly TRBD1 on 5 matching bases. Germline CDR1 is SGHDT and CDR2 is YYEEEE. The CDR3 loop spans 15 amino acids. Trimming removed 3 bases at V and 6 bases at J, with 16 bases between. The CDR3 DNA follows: TGTGCCAGCAGCTATGGACACCCGGAGACTCAGCCCCAGCATTTT. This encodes CASSYGHPETQPQHF.

CDR3: CASSYSGTSGRETQYF. The DNA for the CDR3 is TGTGCCAGCAGTTACTCTGGGACTAGCGGGAGAGAGACCCAGTACTTC. The gene calls are TRBV6-5 and TRBJ2-5, with 14 bases that match TRBD2. J lost 4 bases, V lost 0 bases, and 1 base had no gene match. This CDR3 spans 16 amino acids. CDR1 MNHEY and CDR2 SVGAGI come from the germline V gene.

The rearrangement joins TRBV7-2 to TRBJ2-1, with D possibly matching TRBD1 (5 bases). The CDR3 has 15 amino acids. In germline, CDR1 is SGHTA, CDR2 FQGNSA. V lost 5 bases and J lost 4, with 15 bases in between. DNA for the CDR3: TGTGCCAGCAGCCCCTGGCTGGACACTTACAATGAGCAGTTCTTC. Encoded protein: CASSPWLDTYNEQFF.

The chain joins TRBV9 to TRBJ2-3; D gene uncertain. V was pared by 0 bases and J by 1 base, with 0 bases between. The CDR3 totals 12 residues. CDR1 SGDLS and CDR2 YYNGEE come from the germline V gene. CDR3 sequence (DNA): TGTGCCAGCAGCGTAGGCACAGATACGCAGTATTTT. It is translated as CASSVGTDTQYF.

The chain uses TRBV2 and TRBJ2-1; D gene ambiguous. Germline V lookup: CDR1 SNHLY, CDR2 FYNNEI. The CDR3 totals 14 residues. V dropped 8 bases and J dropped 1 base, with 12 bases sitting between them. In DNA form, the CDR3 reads TGTGCCAGCTACGCCCTACGTTCCTACAATGAGCAGTTCTTC. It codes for CASYALRSYNEQFF.

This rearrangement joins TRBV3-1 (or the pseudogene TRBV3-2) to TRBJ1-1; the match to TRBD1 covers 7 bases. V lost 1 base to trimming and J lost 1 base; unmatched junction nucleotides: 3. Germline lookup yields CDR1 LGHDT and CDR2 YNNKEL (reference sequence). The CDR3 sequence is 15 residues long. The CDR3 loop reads CASSQARTGNTEAFF. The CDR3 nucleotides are TGTGCCAGCAGCCAAGCTCGGACAGGGAACACTGAAGCTTTCTTT.

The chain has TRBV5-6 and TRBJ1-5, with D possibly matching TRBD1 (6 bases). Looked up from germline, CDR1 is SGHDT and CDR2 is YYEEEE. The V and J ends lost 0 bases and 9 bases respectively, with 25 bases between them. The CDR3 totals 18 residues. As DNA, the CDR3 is TGTGCCAGCAGCTTGGGAAGAGAGGACAGCCTAGTGGGATGGCCCCAGCATTTT. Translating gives CASSLGREDSLVGWPQHF. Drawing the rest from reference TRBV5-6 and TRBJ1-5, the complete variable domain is DAGVTQSPTHLIKTRGQQVTLRCSPKSGHDTVSWYQQALGQGPQFIFQYYEEEERQRGNFPDRFSGHQFPNYSSELNVNALLLGDSALYLCASSLGREDSLVGWPQHFGDGTRLSIL.

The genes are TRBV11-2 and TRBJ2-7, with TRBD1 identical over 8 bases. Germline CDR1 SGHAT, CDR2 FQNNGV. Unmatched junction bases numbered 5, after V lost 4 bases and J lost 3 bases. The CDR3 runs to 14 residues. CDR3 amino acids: CASSYGTGDYEQYF. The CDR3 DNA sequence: TGTGCCAGCAGCTACGGGACAGGTGACTACGAGCAGTACTTC.

In DNA form, the CDR3 reads TGTGCCAGCAGCTTAGTAGCGAGGCGGGAGGGTGGCAATGAGCAGTTCTTC. Amino acids: CASSLVARREGGNEQFF. The chain carries TRBV11-2 and TRBJ2-1; 9 nucleotides line up with TRBD2. CDR3 length: 17 residues. Germline-derived CDR1 and CDR2 are SGHAT and FQNNGV. Losses at the gene ends were 1 base for V and 6 bases for J; bases not matched to a gene: 10.

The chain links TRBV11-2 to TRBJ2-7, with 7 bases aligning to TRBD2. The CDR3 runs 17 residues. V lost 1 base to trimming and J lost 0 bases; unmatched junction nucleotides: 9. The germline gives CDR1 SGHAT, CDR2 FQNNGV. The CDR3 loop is CASSLVSSSGSSYEQYF. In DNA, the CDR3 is TGTGCCAGCAGCTTAGTTTCCTCTAGCGGAAGCTCCTACGAGCAGTACTTC.

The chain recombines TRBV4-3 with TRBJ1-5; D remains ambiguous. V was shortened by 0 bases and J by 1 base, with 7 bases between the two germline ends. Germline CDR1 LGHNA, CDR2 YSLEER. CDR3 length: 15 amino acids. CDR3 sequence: CASSQETGSNQPQHF. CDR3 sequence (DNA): TGCGCCAGCAGCCAAGAAACTGGCAGCAATCAGCCCCAGCATTTT.

The CDR3 sequence: CASSEWRDTEAFF. CDR3 DNA sequence: TGTGCCAGCAGTGAATGGAGGGACACTGAAGCTTTCTTT. This chain uses TRBV6-1 with TRBJ1-1, with D hard to call. Germline lookup yields CDR1 MNHNS and CDR2 SASEGT. Between the trimmed V and J ends, which lost 2 bases and 3 bases, there was a span of 7 bases. The CDR3 covers 13 residues.

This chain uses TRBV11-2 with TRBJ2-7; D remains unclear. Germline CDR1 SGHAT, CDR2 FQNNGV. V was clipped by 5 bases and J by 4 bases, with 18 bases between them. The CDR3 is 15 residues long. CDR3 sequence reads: CASSTIKDRPYEQYF. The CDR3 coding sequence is TGTGCCAGCAGCACTATAAAGGACCGGCCATACGAGCAGTACTTC.

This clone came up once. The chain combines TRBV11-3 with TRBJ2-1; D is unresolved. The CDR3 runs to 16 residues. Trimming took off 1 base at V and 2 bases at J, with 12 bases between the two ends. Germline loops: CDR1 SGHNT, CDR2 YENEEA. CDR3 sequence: CASSLAAPLTYNEQFF. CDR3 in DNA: TGTGCCAGCAGCTTAGCGGCCCCACTCACCTACAATGAGCAGTTCTTC.

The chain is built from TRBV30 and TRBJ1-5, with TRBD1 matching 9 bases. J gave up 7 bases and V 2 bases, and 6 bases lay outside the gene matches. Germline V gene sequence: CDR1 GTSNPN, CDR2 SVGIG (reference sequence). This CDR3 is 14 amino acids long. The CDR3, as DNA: TGTGCCTGGAGTACGGGACAGGGAGGACAGCCCCAGCATTTT. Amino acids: CAWSTGQGGQPQHF. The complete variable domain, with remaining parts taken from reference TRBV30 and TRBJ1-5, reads SQTIHQWPATLVQPVGSPLSLECTVEGTSNPNLYWYRQAAGRGLQLLFYSVGIGQISSEVPQNLSASRPQDRQFILSSKKLLLSDSGFYLCAWSTGQGGQPQHFGDGTRLSIL.

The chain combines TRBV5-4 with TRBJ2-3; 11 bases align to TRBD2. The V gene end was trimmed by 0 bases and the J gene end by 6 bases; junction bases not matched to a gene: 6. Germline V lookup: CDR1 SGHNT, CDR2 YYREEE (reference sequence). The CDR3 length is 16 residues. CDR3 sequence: CASSLGGASGRDTQYF. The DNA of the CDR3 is TGTGCCAGCAGCTTGGGCGGGGCTAGCGGGAGGGATACGCAGTATTTT.

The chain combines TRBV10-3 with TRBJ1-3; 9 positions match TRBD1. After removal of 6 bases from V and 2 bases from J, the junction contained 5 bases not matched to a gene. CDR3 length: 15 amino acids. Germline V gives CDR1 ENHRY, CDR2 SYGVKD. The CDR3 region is CAIRPTGGAGNTIYF. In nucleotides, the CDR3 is TGTGCCATCAGGCCGACAGGGGGAGCTGGAAACACCATATATTTT.

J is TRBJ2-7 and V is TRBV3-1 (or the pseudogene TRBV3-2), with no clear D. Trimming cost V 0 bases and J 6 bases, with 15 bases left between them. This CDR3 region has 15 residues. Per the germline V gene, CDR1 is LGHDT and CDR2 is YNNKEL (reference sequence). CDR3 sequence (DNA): TGTGCCAGCAGCCAAGATGTGGGCCCCTCAGGCGAGCAGTACTTC. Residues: CASSQDVGPSGEQYF.

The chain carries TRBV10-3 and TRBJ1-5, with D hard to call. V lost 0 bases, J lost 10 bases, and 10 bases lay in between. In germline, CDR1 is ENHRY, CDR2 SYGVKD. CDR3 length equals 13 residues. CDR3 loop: CAISESDASPQHF. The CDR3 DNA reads TGTGCCATCAGTGAGTCGGATGCCTCTCCCCAGCATTTT.

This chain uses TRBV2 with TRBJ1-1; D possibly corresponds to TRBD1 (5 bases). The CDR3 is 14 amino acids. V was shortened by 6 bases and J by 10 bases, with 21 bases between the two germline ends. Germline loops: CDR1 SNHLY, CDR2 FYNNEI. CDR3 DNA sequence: TGTGCCAGCAGGAGGGACCTCGAGGGAGGCGTAGCTTTCTTT. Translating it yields CASRRDLEGGVAFF. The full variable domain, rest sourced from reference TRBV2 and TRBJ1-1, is EPEVTQTPSHQVTQMGQEVILRCVPISNHLYFYWYRQILGQKVEFLVSFYNNEISEKSEIFDDQFSVERPDGSNFTLKIRSTKLEDSAMYFCASRRDLEGGVAFFGQGTRLTVV.

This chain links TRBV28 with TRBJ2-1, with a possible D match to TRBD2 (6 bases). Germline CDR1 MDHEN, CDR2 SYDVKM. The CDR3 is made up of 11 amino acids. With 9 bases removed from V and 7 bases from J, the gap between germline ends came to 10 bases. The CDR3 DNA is TGTGCCAGTAACGGGAGAAATGAGCAGTTCTTC. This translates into CASNGRNEQFF.

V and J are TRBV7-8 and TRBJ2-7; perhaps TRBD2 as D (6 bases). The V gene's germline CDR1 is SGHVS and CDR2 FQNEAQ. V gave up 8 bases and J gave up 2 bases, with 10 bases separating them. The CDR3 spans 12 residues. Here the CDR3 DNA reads TGTGCCAGCGGCCGGACTACCTACGAGCAGTACTTC. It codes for CASGRTTYEQYF.